The 6 T cell receptor beta chains in this list originate from one sample, sequenced in a study of control samples from healthy donors and cancer patients. TCRdb's copy holds only in-frame clones and misses some; the assay was immunoSEQ multiplex PCR. The sample includes roughly 20,000 clones, roughly 80% of them seen just once. Sequenced: PBMCs. The receptors derive from a man older than 75 with head and neck cancer.

The gene calls are TRBV18 and TRBJ2-5; D is possibly TRBD1 or TRBD2 (6 bases each). This CDR3 comprises 14 residues. Germline V gene lookup returns CDR1 KGHSH and CDR2 LQKENI. The ends were cut back, 5 bases at V and 2 bases at J, with 12 bases in the middle. This CDR3 reads CASSTTGLQETQYF. As DNA, the CDR3 is TGTGCCAGCTCAACGACAGGACTACAAGAGACCCAGTACTTC.

The V gene is TRBV7-2, the J gene TRBJ2-4; 12 bases fit TRBD2. J lost 0 bases, V lost 5 bases, and 2 bases had no gene match. Germline-derived CDR1 and CDR2 are SGHTA and FQGNSA. This CDR3 has 16 amino acids. The CDR3 loop reads CASSLTSGGAKNIQYF. The DNA for the CDR3 is TGTGCCAGCAGCCTGACTAGCGGGGGAGCCAAAAACATTCAGTACTTC.

This chain links TRBV3-1 (or the pseudogene TRBV3-2) with TRBJ1-2; no clear D. V lost 4 bases to trimming and J lost 8 bases, with 17 bases between them. Looked up from germline, CDR1 is LGHDT and CDR2 is YNNKEL (reference sequence). The CDR3 is 14 residues long. The CDR3 loop is CASSLGRFTGGYTF. The CDR3 DNA follows: TGTGCCAGCAGCCTGGGCCGCTTCACGGGGGGCTACACCTTC.

With regard to this clone: Relative to the germline gene, one junction end is altered; a read error may explain this. The gene calls are TRBV29-1 and TRBJ1-2; 11 nucleotides agree with TRBD1. There are 16 residues in the CDR3. Germline V gives CDR1 SQVTM, CDR2 ANQGSEA. CDR3 amino acids: CSAEWTGGNTNYGYTF. In DNA form, the CDR3 reads TGCAGCGCTGAATGGACAGGGGGCAACACTAACTATGGCTACACCTTC.

The chain is built from TRBV2 and TRBJ1-5; 8 bases map to TRBD1. Germline lookup yields CDR1 SNHLY and CDR2 FYNNEI. The J segment lost 1 base and the V segment lost 4 bases, leaving 3 bases of the junction unmatched. This CDR3 spans 15 amino acids. CDR3 region: CASSVRTGSNQPQHF. The DNA for the CDR3 is TGTGCCAGCAGTGTACGGACAGGGAGCAATCAGCCCCAGCATTTT.

This clone occurred a few times. The rearrangement links TRBV29-1 to TRBJ1-2, with D possibly TRBD1 on 6 matching bases. The CDR3 consists of 13 residues. V was pared by 4 bases and J by 0 bases, with 9 bases between. Looked up from germline, CDR1 is SQVTM and CDR2 is ANQGSEA. CDR3: CSVVGTTNYGYTF. The CDR3 DNA sequence: TGCAGCGTTGTTGGGACAACTAACTATGGCTACACCTTC.